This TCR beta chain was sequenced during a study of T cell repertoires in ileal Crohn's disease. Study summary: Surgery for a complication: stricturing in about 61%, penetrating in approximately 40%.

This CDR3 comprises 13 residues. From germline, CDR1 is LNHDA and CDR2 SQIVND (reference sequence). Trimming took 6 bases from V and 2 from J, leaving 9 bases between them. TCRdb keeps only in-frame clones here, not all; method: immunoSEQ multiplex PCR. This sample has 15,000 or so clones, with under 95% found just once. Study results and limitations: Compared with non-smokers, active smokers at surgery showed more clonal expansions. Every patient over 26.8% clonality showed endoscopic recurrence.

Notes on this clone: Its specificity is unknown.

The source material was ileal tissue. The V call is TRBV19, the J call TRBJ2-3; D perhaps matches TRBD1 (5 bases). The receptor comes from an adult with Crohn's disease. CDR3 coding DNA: TGTGCCAGTAGCGACAGATACACAGATACGCAGTATTTT. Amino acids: CASSDRYTDTQYF.